These 22 T cell receptor beta chains share one sample of origin, sequenced in a study of blood T cell repertoires in COVID-19. Produced via immunoSEQ multiplex PCR; TCRdb's table is partial and in-frame only. The sample consists of 210,000 or so clones, roughly 85% of them appearing once. Sequenced input: peripheral blood. Receptors originate from a man aged 50 to 60 with COVID-19, enrolled during active disease.

V and J are TRBV5-4 and TRBJ1-2; perhaps TRBD1 as D (5 bases). CDR1 SGHNT and CDR2 YYREEE come from the germline V gene (reference sequence). The V end was cut by 2 bases, the J end by 4 bases, with 15 bases between. This CDR3 region has 15 residues. This chain's CDR3 is CASSFEQAQGYGYTF. Written as DNA, the CDR3 is TGTGCCAGCAGCTTTGAACAGGCCCAGGGCTATGGCTACACCTTC.

This clone has only a few counts. This chain uses TRBV5-6 with TRBJ2-7; 13 bases fit TRBD2. This CDR3 region has 15 residues. J was trimmed by 6 bases and V by 2 bases; bases with no gene match: 5. Germline lookup yields CDR1 SGHDT and CDR2 YYEEEE. CDR3 sequence: CASSFRTSGGIEQYF. In DNA, the CDR3 is TGTGCCAGCAGCTTCCGGACTAGCGGGGGAATCGAGCAGTACTTC.

The chain links TRBV7-2 to TRBJ2-1; 10 bases line up with TRBD2. V shed 5 bases and J 3 bases; nucleotides not matched to a gene: 4. This CDR3 contains 15 residues. CDR1 is SGHTA and CDR2 is FQGNSA in the germline V gene. CDR3 nucleotide sequence: TGTGCCAGCAGCACTCAGCGGGGGGGCTACAATGAGCAGTTCTTC. Translating it yields CASSTQRGGYNEQFF.

The V call is TRBV11-3, the J call TRBJ2-1; TRBD2 aligns across 13 bases. V shed 5 bases and J 5 bases; nucleotides not matched to a gene: 9. This CDR3 has 17 amino acids. Germline V CDR1 and CDR2: SGHNT, YENEEA. CDR3 amino acids: CASSPRTSGGPNNEQFF. DNA for the CDR3: TGTGCCAGCAGCCCTCGGACTAGCGGGGGCCCGAACAATGAGCAGTTCTTC.

This chain connects TRBV7-2 to TRBJ2-2; D is perhaps TRBD1 (6 bases). Germline V gene sequence: CDR1 SGHTA, CDR2 FQGNSA. The CDR3 is 16 amino acids. V was trimmed by 2 bases and J by 5 bases, leaving 15 bases between them. The CDR3 nucleotides are TGTGCCAGCAGCTTATCTCCAGGGGCATGGACCGGGGAGCTGTTTTTT. This sequence encodes CASSLSPGAWTGELFF.

V gene TRBV5-1 combines with J gene TRBJ1-4, with 9 bases matching TRBD1. The V segment lost 4 bases and the J segment 7 bases; nucleotides outside the gene matches: 8. The CDR3 loop spans 15 amino acids. CDR1 and CDR2 (germline): SGHRS, YFSETQ. The CDR3 here is CASSLTGGVSEKLFF. The CDR3 region has the DNA TGCGCCAGCAGCCTAACAGGGGGCGTCAGTGAAAAACTGTTTTTT.

This clone was seen once. This chain links TRBV5-4 with TRBJ2-5; 10 nucleotides agree with TRBD1. CDR3 length equals 16 residues. Germline CDR1 SGHNT, CDR2 YYREEE (reference sequence). The V gene end was trimmed by 0 bases and the J gene end by 2 bases; junction bases not matched to a gene: 4. The CDR3 loop is CASSLVGQGTQETQYF. Written as DNA, the CDR3 is TGTGCCAGCAGCTTGGTGGGACAGGGGACTCAAGAGACCCAGTACTTC.

This sequence joins TRBV6-5 and TRBJ1-4; 7 bases fit TRBD1. J gave up 4 bases and V 5 bases, and 7 bases lay outside the gene matches. The germline CDR1 and CDR2 sequences are MNHEY and SVGAGI. The CDR3 loop spans 15 amino acids. The CDR3 region is CASSRRGRNNEKLFF. CDR3 DNA sequence: TGTGCCAGCAGTAGGAGGGGGCGTAATAATGAAAAACTGTTTTTT.

The V and J genes are TRBV6-2 or TRBV6-3 and TRBJ2-3, with unresolved D. Germline CDR1 is MNHEY and CDR2 is SVGEGT. Trimming took 2 bases from V and 5 from J, leaving 11 bases between them. The CDR3 contains 14 residues. The CDR3 DNA sequence: TGTGCCAGCAGTTACGTCACAGTGGAAGATACGCAGTATTTT. This codes for CASSYVTVEDTQYF.

V is TRBV27 and J is TRBJ1-1; D uncertain. This CDR3 is 13 amino acids long. CDR1 and CDR2 (germline): MNHEY, SMNVEV (reference sequence). The ends were cut back, 3 bases at V and 7 bases at J, with 12 bases in the middle. The CDR3 sequence is CASSLPDSGEAFF. The DNA for the CDR3 is TGTGCCAGCAGTTTGCCGGACTCAGGTGAAGCTTTCTTT.

The rearrangement uses TRBV6-6 and TRBJ2-7; no definite D call. The CDR3 is 11 residues long. V gave up 0 bases and J gave up 6 bases, with 3 bases separating them. Germline lookup yields CDR1 MNHNY and CDR2 SVGAGI (reference sequence). The CDR3 DNA follows: TGTGCCAGCAGTTACTCCGGCGAGCAGTACTTC. It yields the protein CASSYSGEQYF.

This clone has only a few counts. The rearrangement joins TRBV5-4 to TRBJ2-7, with 10 bases fitting TRBD1. CDR1 is SGHNT and CDR2 is YYREEE in the germline V gene (reference sequence). This CDR3 spans 15 amino acids. With V trimmed by 1 base and J by 2 bases, 3 bases remained unmatched. CDR3 protein: CASSLFGTGAYEQYF. The DNA of the CDR3 is TGTGCCAGCAGCTTGTTTGGGACAGGGGCCTACGAGCAGTACTTC.

This clone was found once. The chain carries TRBV28 and TRBJ2-7; TRBD1 agrees at 9 bases. J gave up 2 bases and V 6 bases, and 8 bases lay outside the gene matches. CDR1 MDHEN and CDR2 SYDVKM come from the germline V gene. This CDR3 has 15 residues. CDR3: CASRQLTGGTYEQYF. CDR3 sequence (DNA): TGTGCCAGCAGACAGCTGACAGGGGGAACCTACGAGCAGTACTTC.

The chain has TRBV7-9 and TRBJ2-2, with D tentatively TRBD2 (5 bases). The CDR3 is 14 residues long. Per germline, CDR1 SEHNR and CDR2 FQNEAQ (reference sequence). Trimming pared 3 bases from V and 1 base from J, leaving 6 bases between. Written as DNA, the CDR3 is TGTGCCAGCAGCTTTGGACTGAACACCGGGGAGCTGTTTTTT. Encoded protein: CASSFGLNTGELFF.

The rearrangement links TRBV5-4 to TRBJ2-1; 8 bases match TRBD2. With 0 bases clipped from V and 3 bases from J, the junction kept 8 bases outside the gene matches. Germline CDR1 and CDR2: SGHNT and YYREEE (reference sequence). The CDR3 runs to 17 residues. CDR3 DNA: TGTGCCAGCAGCTTGGATTCCGGGGGGGCCGGCTACAATGAGCAGTTCTTC. Its translation is CASSLDSGGAGYNEQFF.

V and J are TRBV21-1 and TRBJ1-2; TRBD1, the D gene given by the table, was not confirmed from the DNA. TRBV21-1 is a pseudogene locus. The CDR3 contains 13 residues. Here the CDR3 reads CARGQGRNYGYTF. CDR3 nucleotides: TGTGCCAGGGGACAGGGTCGTAACTATGGCTACACCTTC.

The chain recombines TRBV2 with TRBJ2-7; 7 bases line up with TRBD1. The germline V gene encodes CDR1 SNHLY and CDR2 FYNNEI. The CDR3 consists of 14 residues. V shed 7 bases and J 0 bases; nucleotides not matched to a gene: 6. CDR3 coding DNA: TGTGCCAGCATCTGGGACAGATCCTCCTACGAGCAGTACTTC. The encoded protein is CASIWDRSSYEQYF.

The chain combines TRBV9 with TRBJ2-2, with 12 bases matching TRBD2. CDR1 and CDR2 from the germline V gene are SGDLS and YYNGEE. Trimming took 0 bases from V and 8 from J; bases not matched to a gene: 5. This CDR3 region has 16 residues. The CDR3 coding sequence is TGTGCCAGCAGCGTAGCTAGCGGGGGGGACCGAGGGGAGCTGTTTTTT. It codes for CASSVASGGDRGELFF.

The chain joins TRBV5-1 to TRBJ2-1, with a possible D match to TRBD1 (6 bases). Germline CDR1 and CDR2: SGHRS and YFSETQ. V was trimmed by 5 bases and J by 0 bases, leaving 15 bases between them. The CDR3 contains 16 residues. The CDR3 DNA reads as TGCGCCAGCAGAATAGCCGGGACAAGCTCCTACAATGAGCAGTTCTTC. This translates into CASRIAGTSSYNEQFF.

The rearrangement uses TRBV5-4 and TRBJ2-7; TRBD1 is a possible D gene (8 bases). The CDR3 covers 13 residues. The V end lost 4 bases, the J end lost 5 bases, and 13 bases lay between the germline ends. Germline V gives CDR1 SGHNT, CDR2 YYREEE (reference sequence). The CDR3: CASSHRGGDEQYF. The CDR3 region has the DNA TGTGCCAGCAGCCACAGGGGGGGCGACGAGCAGTACTTC.

The chain is built from TRBV18 and TRBJ1-1; 9 bases line up with TRBD1. The CDR3 has 13 residues. The germline gives CDR1 KGHSH, CDR2 LQKENI. Losses at the gene ends were 6 bases for V and 6 bases for J; bases not matched to a gene: 5. The CDR3 is CASSRTGVSEAFF. CDR3 DNA: TGTGCCAGCTCGCGGACAGGGGTTTCTGAAGCTTTCTTT.

The V and J genes are TRBV18 and TRBJ1-1, with no clear D. The CDR3 spans 13 residues. CDR1 is KGHSH and CDR2 is LQKENI in the germline V gene. The V gene lost 2 bases and the J gene lost 0 bases, with 4 bases spanning the gap. CDR3 DNA: TGTGCCAGCTCACCAACAATGAACACTGAAGCTTTCTTT. Residues: CASSPTMNTEAFF.